The 10 T cell receptor beta chains reported below all come from one sample, sequenced in a study of CD4 T cells in relation to SARS-CoV-2 and coronaviruses. Unexposed donor CD4+ T cells date from about 2010-2018, before the COVID-19 pandemic. Clones were sequenced by immunoSEQ multiplex PCR, and TCRdb holds only the in-frame ones, with some missing. The sample has approximately 64,000 clones, about 95% seen once; the top ten hold approximately 0.15%. The sample comprised naive CD4+ T cells from PBMCs. Documented subset: naive CD4+ T cells isolated by negative enrichment. The receptors stem from a human donor in good health.

The chain carries TRBV5-1 and TRBJ2-1; 11 nucleotides agree with TRBD2. The CDR3 covers 16 residues. V trimming: 0 bases; J trimming: 3 bases; junction bases outside the gene matches: 2. Germline V gene data show CDR1 as SGHRS and CDR2 as YFSETQ. As DNA, the CDR3 is TGCGCCAGCAGCTTGGTCGGGACTAGCGGCTACAATGAGCAGTTCTTC. The encoded protein is CASSLVGTSGYNEQFF.

This rearrangement joins TRBV5-6 to TRBJ2-1; D uncertain. The CDR3 has 15 amino acids. Trimming cost V 6 bases and J 5 bases, with 18 bases left between them. Germline V gene sequence: CDR1 SGHDT, CDR2 YYEEEE. CDR3 sequence reads: CASTSSPGGDNEQFF. The CDR3 DNA follows: TGTGCCAGCACTTCCAGTCCAGGTGGGGACAATGAGCAGTTCTTC.

The J gene is TRBJ2-7, the V gene TRBV5-4; D is unresolved. The CDR3 has 13 amino acids. Trimming cost V 4 bases and J 2 bases, with 10 bases left between them. Per germline, CDR1 SGHNT and CDR2 YYREEE (reference sequence). The DNA of the CDR3 is TGTGCCAGCAGCGCGGACCGGACCTACGAGCAGTACTTC. It is translated as CASSADRTYEQYF.

The chain combines TRBV10-2 with TRBJ2-3; TRBD2 aligns across 8 bases. This CDR3 comprises 15 residues. J lost 3 bases, V lost 6 bases, and 8 bases had no gene match. The germline gives CDR1 WSHSY, CDR2 SAAADI. The CDR3 loop reads CASRRAGAWTDTQYF. CDR3 DNA: TGCGCCAGCAGGCGAGCGGGAGCTTGGACAGATACGCAGTATTTT.

This chain connects TRBV28 to TRBJ2-2, with TRBD1 identical over 12 bases. The germline V gene has CDR1 MDHEN and CDR2 SYDVKM. Losses at the gene ends were 4 bases for V and 8 bases for J; bases not matched to a gene: 5. This CDR3 region has 15 residues. This chain's CDR3 is CASSYGTGGPGELFF. The DNA for the CDR3 is TGTGCCAGCAGTTACGGGACAGGGGGCCCGGGGGAGCTGTTTTTT.

The chain employs TRBV28 and TRBJ2-7; 9 nucleotides agree with TRBD1. Germline V gene lookup returns CDR1 MDHEN and CDR2 SYDVKM. This CDR3 is 18 amino acids long. J gave up 6 bases and V 4 bases, and 19 bases lay outside the gene matches. The chain's CDR3 is CASSSPSTGGASPLEQYF. CDR3 DNA sequence: TGTGCCAGCAGTTCCCCTTCTACAGGGGGCGCTTCCCCTCTCGAGCAGTACTTC.

The V call is TRBV27, the J call TRBJ1-4, with D perhaps TRBD1 (5 bases). Trimming removed 3 bases from V and 8 bases from J, with 10 bases in between. Per the germline V gene, CDR1 is MNHEY and CDR2 is SMNVEV (reference sequence). CDR3 length: 13 residues. The CDR3 region is CASSFGGREKLFF. The CDR3 DNA sequence: TGTGCCAGCAGTTTTGGGGGTAGGGAAAAACTGTTTTTT.

This sequence joins TRBV7-2 and TRBJ2-3, with D tentatively TRBD1 (5 bases). This CDR3 region has 16 residues. Trimming cost V 5 bases and J 1 base, with 16 bases left between them. Germline loops: CDR1 SGHTA, CDR2 FQGNSA. The CDR3 is CASSMTVGAGTDTQYF. In nucleotides, the CDR3 is TGTGCCAGCAGCATGACAGTTGGTGCGGGCACAGATACGCAGTATTTT.

CDR3 in DNA: TGTGCCACCAGTGACCCCATGACAGGGTTGGCCTACAATGAGCAGTTCTTC. This codes for CATSDPMTGLAYNEQFF. J is TRBJ2-1 and V is TRBV24-1; 7 bases align to TRBD1. Per the germline V gene, CDR1 is KGHDR and CDR2 is SFDVKD. V trimming: 4 bases; J trimming: 2 bases; junction bases outside the gene matches: 10. This CDR3 region has 17 residues.

This clone came up once. The chain combines TRBV19 with TRBJ2-1; tentatively, D is TRBD2 (6 bases). This CDR3 spans 16 amino acids. Germline V gene lookup returns CDR1 LNHDA and CDR2 SQIVND (reference sequence). The V and J ends lost 5 bases and 9 bases respectively, with 23 bases between them. CDR3 residues: CASSPTGLPLIIEQFF. The CDR3, as DNA: TGTGCCAGTAGTCCGACGGGACTGCCCTTGATCATTGAGCAGTTCTTC.